This record looks at one TCR beta chain sequence and its context. This clonotype has ten or more counts. Its antigen target is currently unknown. Per-nucleotide qualities are absent, and no much larger clonotype sits a single base away. Library generation was performed with RACE. The data were produced on a NextSeq 500. During library preparation, unique molecular identifiers were attached to individual cDNA molecules so that TCRs could be counted in a quantitative, reproducible way. In the authors' own workflow: Samples had a median of approximately 93,000 TCRs, with a range from 23,224 to 690,600. The Decombinator software suite was used to annotate V, J and CDR3 in the TCR reads. Every sample was subsampled to the same number of TCRs (28,000) for the PS versus PT1 abundance plots. Expanded TCRs were defined as absent before sensitization and observed at least eight times at the 2-week time point. TCRdb itself trimmed the public reads at Q25 with fastp, ran MiXCR and retained productive beta chains. Each entry is one CDR3 protein sequence, shown with its most common DNA and genes. Clone size and V and J calls follow TCRdb, not the original study. A total of approximately 81,000 distinct CDR3 sequences appear in this sample, over 6.5% of them only once. Around 1.4% of the sample belongs to the ten largest clones.

These data come from a study of human T cells and chemical hapten exposure (TCRdb year 2021). Study-level background: Libraries were pooled for sequencing, and per-sample TCR yields varied mainly because of small differences in library volumes within the pool. In alopecia patients, the study followed how the peripheral blood TCR repertoire changed in vivo over primary and secondary sensitization to diphenylcyclopropenone (DPC), a hapten. For every blood RNA sample, sequencing covered both the TCR alpha and TCR beta chains.

The CDR3 goes from the cysteine to the phenylalanine over 14 residues. Only the CDR3 DNA is retained, 42 bases long and in frame from the first base. Trimming removed 4 bases from V and 2 bases from J, leaving 10 bases between the germline ends. For CDR1 and CDR2, the germline V gene (reference sequence) lists SEHNR and FQNEAQ. Results and caveats for the whole study, not just this receptor: Repeated subsampling changed both the strength of the expansion versus patch-test correlation and the threshold at which that correlation became significant. DPC sensitization did not change the number of TCRs with a frequency above 1 in 1000, and there was no evidence of changes in global repertoire structure.

The time point label here, explained by the study, means: healthy volunteer bleed at 6 weeks. Total RNA was extracted from unfractionated whole blood that had been collected in Tempus Blood RNA tubes. A handful of healthy volunteers acted as controls for TCR sequencing and had blood drawn at day 0, 2 weeks and 6 weeks. The sequencing input was whole blood. The clonotype was recovered from a male donor in good health. Some clones in this sample may be carry-over from other donors' samples. The sequence is built from TRBV7-9 and TRBJ2-3, with a weak D call of TRBD2 (6 bases match). The CDR3 is CASSSGLHTDTQYF. DNA sequence: TGTGCCAGCAGCTCGGGACTGCACACAGATACGCAGTATTTT.